Described below is a single T cell receptor (beta chain) sequence and its context. These data come from a study of T cell responses to AZD1222 COVID-19 vaccine. Here immunoSEQ multiplex PCR was the method, and the copy in TCRdb shows in-frame clones only, minus some. The sample has 130,000 or so clones, approximately 91% seen once; the top ten hold approximately 6.8%. The CDR3 runs to 14 residues. Germline values: CDR1 LGHDT, CDR2 YNNKEL (reference sequence). J was trimmed by 5 bases and V by 9 bases; bases with no gene match: 11. The starting material was peripheral blood, obtained on day 0 of AZD1222 vaccination. The clonotype comes from an adult in good health. The rearrangement joins TRBV3-1 (or the pseudogene TRBV3-2) to TRBJ2-3; TRBD1 agrees at 7 bases. CDR3 nucleotides: TGTGCCAGTAAAAGGGAAGGGGGCGGAGATACGCAGTATTTT. This codes for CASKREGGGDTQYF.